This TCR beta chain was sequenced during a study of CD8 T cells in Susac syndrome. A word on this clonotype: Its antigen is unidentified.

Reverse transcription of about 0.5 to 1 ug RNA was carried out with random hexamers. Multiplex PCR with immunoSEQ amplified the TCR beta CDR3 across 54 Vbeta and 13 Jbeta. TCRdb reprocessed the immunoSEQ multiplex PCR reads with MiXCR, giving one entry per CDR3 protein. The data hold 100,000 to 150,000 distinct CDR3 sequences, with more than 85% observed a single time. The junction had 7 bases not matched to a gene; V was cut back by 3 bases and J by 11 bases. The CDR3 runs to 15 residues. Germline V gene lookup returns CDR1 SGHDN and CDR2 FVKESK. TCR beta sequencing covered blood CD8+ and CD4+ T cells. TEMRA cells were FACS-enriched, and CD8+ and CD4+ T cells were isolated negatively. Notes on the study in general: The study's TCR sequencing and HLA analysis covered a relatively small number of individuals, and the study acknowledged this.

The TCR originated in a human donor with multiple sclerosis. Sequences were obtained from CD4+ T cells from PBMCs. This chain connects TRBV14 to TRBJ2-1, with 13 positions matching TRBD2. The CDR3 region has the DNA TGTGCCAGCAGCCAGACTAGCGGGGGGTTCCCCAAGCAGTTCTTC. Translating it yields CASSQTSGGFPKQFF.